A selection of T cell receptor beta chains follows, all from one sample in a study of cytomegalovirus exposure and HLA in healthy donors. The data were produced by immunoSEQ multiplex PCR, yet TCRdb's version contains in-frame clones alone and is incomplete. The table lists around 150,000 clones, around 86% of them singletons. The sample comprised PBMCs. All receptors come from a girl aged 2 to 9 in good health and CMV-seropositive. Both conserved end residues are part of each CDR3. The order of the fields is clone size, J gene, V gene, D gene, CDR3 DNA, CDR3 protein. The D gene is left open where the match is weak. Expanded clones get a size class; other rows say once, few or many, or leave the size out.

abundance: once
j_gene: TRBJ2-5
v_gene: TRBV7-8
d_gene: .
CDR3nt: TGTGCCAGCAATCGTCCCCCAGGCAGGGAGACCCAGTACTTC
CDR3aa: CASNRPPGRETQYF

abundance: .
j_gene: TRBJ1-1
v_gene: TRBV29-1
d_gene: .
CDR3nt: TGCAGCGTTGCTATGGGCCAAGCTTTCTTT
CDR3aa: CSVAMGQAFF

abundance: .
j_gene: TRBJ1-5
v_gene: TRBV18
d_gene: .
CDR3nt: TGTGCCAGCTCACCATCTCCTTTTAGCAATCAGCCCCAGCATTTT
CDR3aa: CASSPSPFSNQPQHF

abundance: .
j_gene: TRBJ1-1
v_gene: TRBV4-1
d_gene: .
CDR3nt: TGCGCCAGCAGCCATTACCAGGTGCGGAACACTGAAGCTTTCTTT
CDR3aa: CASSHYQVRNTEAFF

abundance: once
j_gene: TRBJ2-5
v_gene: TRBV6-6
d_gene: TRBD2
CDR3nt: TGTGCCAGCAGTATTGCGGGAGGGCCGCAAGAGACCCAGTACTTC
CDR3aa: CASSIAGGPQETQYF

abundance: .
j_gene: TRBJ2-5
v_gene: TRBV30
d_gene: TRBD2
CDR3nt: TGTGCCTGGAGTGTAGAGGGAGGGGAGACCCAGTACTTC
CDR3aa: CAWSVEGGETQYF

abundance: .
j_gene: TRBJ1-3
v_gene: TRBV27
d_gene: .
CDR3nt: TGTGCCAGCAGTTTACGAAAGGGGCGCATCGCTGGAAACACCATATATTTT
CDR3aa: CASSLRKGRIAGNTIYF

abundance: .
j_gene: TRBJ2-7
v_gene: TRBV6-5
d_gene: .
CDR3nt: TGTGCCAGCAGTTGGGGTCAGGGAACCTACGAGCAGTACTTC
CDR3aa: CASSWGQGTYEQYF

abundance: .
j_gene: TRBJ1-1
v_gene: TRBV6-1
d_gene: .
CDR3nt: TGTGCCAGCAGTCAAGGCGGGCACACTGAAGCTTTCTTT
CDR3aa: CASSQGGHTEAFF

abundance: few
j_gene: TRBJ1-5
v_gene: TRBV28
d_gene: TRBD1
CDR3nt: TGTGCCAGCAGTTTATTCTCTACAGGGACAGGGAAAATAGCCCAGCATTTT
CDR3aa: CASSLFSTGTGKIAQHF

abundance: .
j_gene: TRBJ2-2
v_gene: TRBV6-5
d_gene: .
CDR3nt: TGTGCCAGCATGAAGCTAGCTCCGGCCGGGGAGCTGTTTTTT
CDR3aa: CASMKLAPAGELFF

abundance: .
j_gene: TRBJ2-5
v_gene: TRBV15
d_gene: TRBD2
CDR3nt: TGTGCCACAGGGGGGTTTGCGGGGGGAGAGACCCAGTACTTC
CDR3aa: CATGGFAGGETQYF

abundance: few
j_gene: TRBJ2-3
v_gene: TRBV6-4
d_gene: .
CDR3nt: TGTGCCAGCAGTGCCGCCGCGAGCGCAGATACGCAGTATTTT
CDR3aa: CASSAAASADTQYF

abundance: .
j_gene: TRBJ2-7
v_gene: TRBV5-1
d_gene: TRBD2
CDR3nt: TGCGCCAGCAGCTCTCGTGGGAGGGCCCACGAGCAGTACTTC
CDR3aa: CASSSRGRAHEQYF

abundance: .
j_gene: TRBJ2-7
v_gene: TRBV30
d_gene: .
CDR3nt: TGTGCCTGGAGTGCCCTAGCGAACTCCTACGAGCAGTACTTC
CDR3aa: CAWSALANSYEQYF

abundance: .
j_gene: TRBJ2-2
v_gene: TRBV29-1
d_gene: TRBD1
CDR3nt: TGCAGCGTCGCGACAGGGGGCGCCCCCGGGGAGCTGTTTTTT
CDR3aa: CSVATGGAPGELFF

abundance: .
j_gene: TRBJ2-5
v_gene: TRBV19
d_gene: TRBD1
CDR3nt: TGTGCCAGTAGTATGACAGGGGACGCCTTGGAAGAGACCCAGTACTTC
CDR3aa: CASSMTGDALEETQYF

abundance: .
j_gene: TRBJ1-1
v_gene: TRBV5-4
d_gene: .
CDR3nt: TGTGCCAGCAGCTTCGAGGGCTCATACACTGAAGCTTTCTTT
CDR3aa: CASSFEGSYTEAFF

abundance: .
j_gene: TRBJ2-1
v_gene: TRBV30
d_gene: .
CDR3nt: TGTGCCTGGGACCCGGGACTCCTCTCCTACAATGAGCAGTTCTTC
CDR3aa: CAWDPGLLSYNEQFF

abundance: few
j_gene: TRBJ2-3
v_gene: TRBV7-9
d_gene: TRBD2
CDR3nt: TGTGCCAGCAGCGTCAGCACTAGCGGCACAGATACGCAGTATTTT
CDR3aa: CASSVSTSGTDTQYF

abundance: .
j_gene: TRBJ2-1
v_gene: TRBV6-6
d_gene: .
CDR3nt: TGTGCCAGCAGCCTCCCAGGCAATGAGCAGTTCTTC
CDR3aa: CASSLPGNEQFF

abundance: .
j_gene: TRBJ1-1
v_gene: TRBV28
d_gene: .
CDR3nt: TGTGCCAGCAGTTCCAGGGTAGACACTGAAGCTTTCTTT
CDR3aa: CASSSRVDTEAFF

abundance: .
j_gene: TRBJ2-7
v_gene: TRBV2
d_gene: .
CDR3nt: TGTGCCAGCATGCGGGACGCGGGCTCCTACGAGCAGTACTTC
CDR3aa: CASMRDAGSYEQYF

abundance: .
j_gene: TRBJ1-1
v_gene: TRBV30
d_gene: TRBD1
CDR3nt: TGTGCCTGGAGTCAACCCCTAGGGGGGACAGGCATCACTGAAGCTTTCTTT
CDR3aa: CAWSQPLGGTGITEAFF

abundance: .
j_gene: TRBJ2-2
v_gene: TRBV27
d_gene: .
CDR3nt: TGTGCCAGCAGTTACGGTGGCACCGGGGAGCTGTTTTTT
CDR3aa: CASSYGGTGELFF

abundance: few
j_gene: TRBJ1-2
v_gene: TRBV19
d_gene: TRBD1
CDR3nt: TGTGCCAGTAGTGCGGGACAGGTACAGGATGGCTACACCTTC
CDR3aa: CASSAGQVQDGYTF

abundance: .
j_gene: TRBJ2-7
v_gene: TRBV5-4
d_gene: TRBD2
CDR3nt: TGTGCCAGCAGCTTGGGGACTAGCGGGTTTGTCTACGAGCAGTACTTC
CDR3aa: CASSLGTSGFVYEQYF

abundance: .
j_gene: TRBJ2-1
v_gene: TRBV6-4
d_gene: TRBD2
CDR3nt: TGTGCCAGCAGCTATTTAGCGGGAGAGAGCAATGAGCAGTTCTTC
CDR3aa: CASSYLAGESNEQFF

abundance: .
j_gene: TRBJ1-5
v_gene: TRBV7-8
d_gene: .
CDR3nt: TGTGCCAGCAGCCGTCGACAGGCCGATCAGCCCCAGCATTTT
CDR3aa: CASSRRQADQPQHF

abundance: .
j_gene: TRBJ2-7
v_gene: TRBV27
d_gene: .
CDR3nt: TGTGCCAGCAGTTATAGTAGCGGAGCTTACGAGCAGTACTTC
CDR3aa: CASSYSSGAYEQYF

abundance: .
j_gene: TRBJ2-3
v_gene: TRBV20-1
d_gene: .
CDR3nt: TGCAGTGCAAGGACTATTTATACGCAGTATTTT
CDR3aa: CSARTIYTQYF

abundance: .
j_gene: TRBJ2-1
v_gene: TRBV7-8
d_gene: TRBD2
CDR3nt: TGTGCCAGCAGCCGGACTAGCCGAGTAGACAATGAGCAGTTCTTC
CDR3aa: CASSRTSRVDNEQFF

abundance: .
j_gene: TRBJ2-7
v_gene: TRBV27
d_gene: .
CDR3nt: TGTGCCAGCGGGAGCGAGCAGTACTTC
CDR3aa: CASGSEQYF

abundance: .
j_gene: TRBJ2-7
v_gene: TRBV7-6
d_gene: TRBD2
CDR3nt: TGTGCCAGCAGCTTAGCGCTAGTCCGGACTAGCGGGAGGGACTACGAGCAGTACTTC
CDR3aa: CASSLALVRTSGRDYEQYF

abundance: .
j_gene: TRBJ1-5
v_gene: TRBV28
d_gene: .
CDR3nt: TGTGCCATCGGAAAGGGGGTTCGCAATCAGCCCCAGCATTTT
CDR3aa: CAIGKGVRNQPQHF